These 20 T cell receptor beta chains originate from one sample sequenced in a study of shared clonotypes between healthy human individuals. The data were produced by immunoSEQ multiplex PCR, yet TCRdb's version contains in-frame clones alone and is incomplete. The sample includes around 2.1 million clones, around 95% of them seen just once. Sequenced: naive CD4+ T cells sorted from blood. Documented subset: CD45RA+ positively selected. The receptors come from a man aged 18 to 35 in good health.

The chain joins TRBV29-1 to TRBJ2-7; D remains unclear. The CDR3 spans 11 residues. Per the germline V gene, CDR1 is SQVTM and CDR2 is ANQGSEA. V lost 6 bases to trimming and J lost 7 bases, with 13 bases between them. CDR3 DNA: TGCAGCGTAACCGTACCCGAGGAGCAGTACTTC. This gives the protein CSVTVPEEQYF.

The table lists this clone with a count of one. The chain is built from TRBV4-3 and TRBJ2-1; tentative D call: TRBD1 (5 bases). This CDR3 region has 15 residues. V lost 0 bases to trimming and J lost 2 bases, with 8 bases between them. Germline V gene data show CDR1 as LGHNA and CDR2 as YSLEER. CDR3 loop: CASSQDRTPYNEQFF. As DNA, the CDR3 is TGCGCCAGCAGCCAAGATAGGACACCCTACAATGAGCAGTTCTTC.

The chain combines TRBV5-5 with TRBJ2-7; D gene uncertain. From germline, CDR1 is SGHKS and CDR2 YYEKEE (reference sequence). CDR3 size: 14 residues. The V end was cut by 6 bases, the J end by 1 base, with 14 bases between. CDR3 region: CASINLGRSYEQYF. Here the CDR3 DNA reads TGTGCCAGCATAAATTTAGGCAGGTCCTACGAGCAGTACTTC. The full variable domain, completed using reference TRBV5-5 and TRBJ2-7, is DAGVTQSPTHLIKTRGQQVTLRCSPISGHKSVSWYQQVLGQGPQFIFQYYEKEERGRGNFPDRFSARQFPNYSSELNVNALLLGDSALYLCASINLGRSYEQYFGPGTRLTVT.

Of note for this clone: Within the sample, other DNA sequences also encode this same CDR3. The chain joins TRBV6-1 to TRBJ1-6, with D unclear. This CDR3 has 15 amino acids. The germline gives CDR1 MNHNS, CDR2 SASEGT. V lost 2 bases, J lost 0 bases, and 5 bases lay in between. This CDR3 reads CASSESSSYNSPLHF. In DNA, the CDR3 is TGTGCCAGCAGTGAAAGCAGCTCCTATAATTCACCCCTCCACTTT.

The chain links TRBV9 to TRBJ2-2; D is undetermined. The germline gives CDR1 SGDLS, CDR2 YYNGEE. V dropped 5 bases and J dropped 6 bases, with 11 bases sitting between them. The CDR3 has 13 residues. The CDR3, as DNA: TGTGCCAGCAGTGCCGTCGGGTCCGGGGAGCTGTTTTTT. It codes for CASSAVGSGELFF.

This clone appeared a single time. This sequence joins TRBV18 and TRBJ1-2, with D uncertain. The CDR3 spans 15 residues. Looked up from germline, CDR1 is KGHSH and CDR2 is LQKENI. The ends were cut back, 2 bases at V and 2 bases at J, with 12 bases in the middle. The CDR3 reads CASSPIPGRNYGYTF. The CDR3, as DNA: TGTGCCAGCTCACCAATCCCCGGACGGAACTATGGCTACACCTTC.

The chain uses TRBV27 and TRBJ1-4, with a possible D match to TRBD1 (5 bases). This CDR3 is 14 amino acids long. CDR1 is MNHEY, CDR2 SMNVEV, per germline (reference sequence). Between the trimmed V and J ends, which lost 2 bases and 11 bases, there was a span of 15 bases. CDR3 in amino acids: CASSLGGNFQKLFF. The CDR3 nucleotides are TGTGCCAGCAGTTTAGGGGGGAACTTTCAGAAACTGTTTTTT.

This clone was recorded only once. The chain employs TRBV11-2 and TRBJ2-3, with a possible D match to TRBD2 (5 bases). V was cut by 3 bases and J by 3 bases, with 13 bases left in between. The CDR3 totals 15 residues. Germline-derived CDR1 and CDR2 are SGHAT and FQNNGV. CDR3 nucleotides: TGTGCCAGCAGCTTCTATCCTGGCGGGACAGATACGCAGTATTTT. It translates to CASSFYPGGTDTQYF.

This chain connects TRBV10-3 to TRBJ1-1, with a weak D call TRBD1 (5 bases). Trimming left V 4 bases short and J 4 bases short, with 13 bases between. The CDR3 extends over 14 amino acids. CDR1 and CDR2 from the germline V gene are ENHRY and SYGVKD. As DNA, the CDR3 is TGTGCCATCAGTGCCGGGGCGCGTAGCACTGAAGCTTTCTTT. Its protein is CAISAGARSTEAFF.

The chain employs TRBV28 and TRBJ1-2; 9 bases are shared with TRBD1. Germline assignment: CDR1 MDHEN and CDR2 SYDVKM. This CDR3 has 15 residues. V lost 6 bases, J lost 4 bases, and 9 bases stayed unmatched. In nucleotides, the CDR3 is TGTGCCAGCAGGGTGCCGGGACAGGGCGTCTATGGCTACACCTTC. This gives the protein CASRVPGQGVYGYTF.

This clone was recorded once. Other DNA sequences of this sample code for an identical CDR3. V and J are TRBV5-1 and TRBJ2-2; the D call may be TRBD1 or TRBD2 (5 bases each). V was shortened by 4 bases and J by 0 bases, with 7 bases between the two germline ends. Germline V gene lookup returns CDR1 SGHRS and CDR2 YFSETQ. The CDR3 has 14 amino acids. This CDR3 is CASSLGANTGELFF. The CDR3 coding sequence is TGCGCCAGCAGCCTGGGGGCGAACACCGGGGAGCTGTTTTTT. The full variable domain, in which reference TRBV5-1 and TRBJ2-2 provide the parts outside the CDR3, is KAGVTQTPRYLIKTRGQQVTLSCSPISGHRSVSWYQQTPGQGLQFLFEYFSETQRNKGNFPGRFSGRQFSNSRSEMNVSTLELGDSALYLCASSLGANTGELFFGEGSRLTVL.

CDR3 nucleotides: TGCGCCAGCAGCCAAGGAGCAGTCCCTTACCAAGAGACCCAGTACTTC. Translation gives CASSQGAVPYQETQYF. This rearrangement joins TRBV4-1 to TRBJ2-5; D not certain. This CDR3 region has 16 residues. Trimming pared 1 base from V and 0 bases from J, leaving 12 bases between. Germline CDR1 is MGHRA and CDR2 is YSYEKL.

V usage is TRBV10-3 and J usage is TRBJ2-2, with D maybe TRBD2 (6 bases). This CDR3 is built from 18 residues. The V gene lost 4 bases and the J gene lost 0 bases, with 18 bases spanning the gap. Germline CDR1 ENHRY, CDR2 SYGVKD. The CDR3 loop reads CAISAQPAWGANTGELFF. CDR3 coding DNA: TGTGCCATCAGTGCACAACCCGCTTGGGGGGCGAACACCGGGGAGCTGTTTTTT.

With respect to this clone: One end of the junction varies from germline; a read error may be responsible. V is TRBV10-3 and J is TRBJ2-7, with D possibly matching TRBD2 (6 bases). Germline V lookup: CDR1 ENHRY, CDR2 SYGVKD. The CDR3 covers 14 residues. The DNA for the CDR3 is TGTGCCATCAGTGAATCTACTAGCTCCTTCGAGCAGTACTTC. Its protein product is CAISESTSSFEQYF.

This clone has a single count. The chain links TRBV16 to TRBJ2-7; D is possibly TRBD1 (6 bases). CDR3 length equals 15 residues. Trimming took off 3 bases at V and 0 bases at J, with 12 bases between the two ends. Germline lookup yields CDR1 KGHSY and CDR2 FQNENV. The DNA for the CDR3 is TGTGCCAGCAGCCATGTCGGACAGAGCTCCTACGAGCAGTACTTC. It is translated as CASSHVGQSSYEQYF.

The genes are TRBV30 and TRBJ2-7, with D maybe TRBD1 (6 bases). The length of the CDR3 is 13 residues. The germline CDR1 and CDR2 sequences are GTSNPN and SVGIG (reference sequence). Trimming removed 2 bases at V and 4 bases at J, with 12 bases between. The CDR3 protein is CAWSKQGIYEQYF. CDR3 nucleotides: TGTGCCTGGAGTAAACAGGGTATTTACGAGCAGTACTTC.

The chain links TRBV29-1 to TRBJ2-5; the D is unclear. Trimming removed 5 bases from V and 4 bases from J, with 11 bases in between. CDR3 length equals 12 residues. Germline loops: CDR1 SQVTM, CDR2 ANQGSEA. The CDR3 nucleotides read TGCAGCGTTAGAAATGGGTTAGAGACCCAGTACTTC. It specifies CSVRNGLETQYF. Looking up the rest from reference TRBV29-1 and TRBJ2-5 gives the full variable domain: SAVISQKPSRDICQRGTSLTIQCQVDSQVTMMFWYRQQPGQSLTLIATANQGSEATYESGFVIDKFPISRPNLTFSTLTVSNMSPEDSSIYLCSVRNGLETQYFGPGTRLLVL.

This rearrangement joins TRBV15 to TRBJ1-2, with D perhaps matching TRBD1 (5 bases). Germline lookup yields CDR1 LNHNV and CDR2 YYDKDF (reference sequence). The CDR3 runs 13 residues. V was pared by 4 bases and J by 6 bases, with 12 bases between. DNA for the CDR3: TGTGCCACCAGCATCGGCAGGGCTGATGGCTACACCTTC. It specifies CATSIGRADGYTF.

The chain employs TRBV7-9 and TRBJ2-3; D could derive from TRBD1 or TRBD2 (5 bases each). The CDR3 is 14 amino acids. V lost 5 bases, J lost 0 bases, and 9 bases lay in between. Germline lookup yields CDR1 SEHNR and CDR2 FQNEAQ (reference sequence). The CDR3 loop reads CASSQRDSTDTQYF. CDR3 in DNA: TGTGCCAGCAGCCAACGGGACAGCACAGATACGCAGTATTTT.

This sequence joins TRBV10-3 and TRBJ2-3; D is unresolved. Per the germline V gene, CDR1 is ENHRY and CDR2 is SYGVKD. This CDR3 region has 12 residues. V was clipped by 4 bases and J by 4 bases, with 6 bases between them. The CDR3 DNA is TGTGCCATCAGTGGGTCATCAGATACGCAGTATTTT. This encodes CAISGSSDTQYF.